Listed below are T cell receptor beta chains from one sample, sequenced in a study of shared clonotypes between healthy human individuals. Method: immunoSEQ multiplex PCR; TCRdb's copy keeps in-frame clones and lacks some. The table lists more than 2,000,000 clones, about 92% of them singletons, with 0.39% in the top ten. Sequences were obtained from naive CD4+ T cells from PBMCs. These receptors were obtained from a young man in good health. Some clones in this sample may be carry-over from other donors' samples. CDR3s include the opening cysteine and the closing phenylalanine or tryptophan. The D gene is left open where the match is weak. A row's size may be missing; if present it is once, few, many or a size class.

cdr3_aa cdr3_nt cdr3_length j_call v_call d_call clone_size
CASSLAPTDTYEQYF TGTGCCAGCAGCTTAGCCCCAACAGATACCTACGAGCAGTACTTC 15 TRBJ2-7 TRBV11-2 - -
CASSLGPGTSTDTQYF TGTGCCAGCAGCTTGGGTCCAGGGACGAGCACAGATACGCAGTATTTT 16 TRBJ2-3 TRBV5-4 - -
CASCQDRRNTGELFF TGTGCCAGCTGTCAGGACAGACGGAACACCGGGGAGCTGTTTTTT 15 TRBJ2-2 TRBV5-5 - -
CARSLSGGYTEAFF TGTGCCAGAAGCTTGAGTGGAGGGTACACTGAAGCTTTCTTT 14 TRBJ1-1 TRBV5-3 - -
CASSLGQGGPYEQYF TGTGCCAGCAGTCTCGGACAGGGCGGCCCCTACGAGCAGTACTTC 15 TRBJ2-7 TRBV2 TRBD1 -
CASSAGGYQPQHF TGTGCCAGCAGCGCGGGGGGGTATCAGCCCCAGCATTTT 13 TRBJ1-5 TRBV6-1 - -
CASSSDINTGELFF TGCGCCAGCAGCTCAGACATAAACACCGGGGAGCTGTTTTTT 14 TRBJ2-2 TRBV5-1 - -
CASSLDRVAEKLFF TGTGCCAGCAGCTTAGATCGGGTGGCTGAAAAACTGTTTTTT 14 TRBJ1-4 TRBV7-2 - -
CASSFPGTGSYEQYF TGCGCCAGCAGCTTTCCCGGGACAGGGAGCTACGAGCAGTACTTC 15 TRBJ2-7 TRBV5-1 TRBD1 -
CASFETGELFF TGTGCCAGCTTTGAGACCGGGGAGCTGTTTTTT 11 TRBJ2-2 TRBV7-9 - once
CASSLLSHTIEQYF TGTGCCAGCAGCTTACTGAGCCACACAATCGAGCAGTACTTC 14 TRBJ2-7 TRBV11-2 - -
CASSELGGQETQYF TGTGCCAGCAGTGAATTAGGAGGCCAAGAGACCCAGTACTTC 14 TRBJ2-5 TRBV25-1 - once
CASSGSIDTQYF TGTGCCAGCAGTGGATCGATCGATACGCAGTATTTT 12 TRBJ2-3 TRBV6-1 - -
CASSLLSTEAFF TGTGCCAGCAGTTTATTAAGTACTGAAGCTTTCTTT 12 TRBJ1-1 TRBV28 - -
CASSLSLGQGNEQFF TGCGCCAGCAGCTTATCATTGGGACAGGGCAATGAGCAGTTCTTC 15 TRBJ2-1 TRBV5-1 TRBD1 -
CASRSNGEQYF TGTGCCAGCCGTTCAAATGGCGAGCAGTACTTC 11 TRBJ2-7 TRBV21-1 - -
CASSRRDTYNEKLFF TGTGCCAGCAGCCGCCGGGACACTTATAATGAAAAACTGTTTTTT 15 TRBJ1-4 TRBV4-2 - -
CASSPTEVRGYTF TGTGCCAGCAGCCCGACCGAGGTTCGGGGCTACACCTTC 13 TRBJ1-2 TRBV11-2 - -
CASSPPLGLSSYEQYF TGTGCCAGCAGCCCACCCTTGGGCTTGAGCTCCTACGAGCAGTACTTC 16 TRBJ2-7 TRBV14 - -
CAIRQPQHF TGTGCCATTCGACAGCCCCAGCATTTT 9 TRBJ1-5 TRBV6-5 - few
CALNPRERYRATEAFF TGTGCCTTAAACCCCAGGGAGCGGTACCGAGCCACTGAAGCTTTCTTT 16 TRBJ1-1 TRBV30 - -
CSVPLTVNYGYTF TGCAGCGTTCCCTTGACGGTTAACTATGGCTACACCTTC 13 TRBJ1-2 TRBV29-1 - -